This is a list of T cell receptor beta chains from one sample in a study of beta chain features in type 1 diabetes. Here immunoSEQ multiplex PCR was the method, and the copy in TCRdb shows in-frame clones only, minus some. This sample has about 170,000 clones, with 7% to 9% found just once. The sequenced material came from central memory CD4+ T cells from blood. These receptors were collected from a man aged 18 to 29 with type 1 diabetes. CDR3s include the opening cysteine and the closing phenylalanine or tryptophan. The order of the fields is J gene, V gene, clone size, D gene, CDR3 DNA, CDR3 protein. A D gene is named only where the DNA matches it firmly. A clone size is listed for some rows: how often the clone was seen (once, few, many), or a class if it is expanded.

J: TRBJ2-7; V: TRBV10-3; size: few; D: TRBD2; DNA: TGTGCCATCAGGACCACGGGCCGGGAGGACGAGCAGTACTTC; CDR3: CAIRTTGREDEQYF
J: TRBJ1-5; V: TRBV30; size: few; D: -; DNA: TGTGCCTGGAGTTCCAGGGCGAATCAGCCCCAGCATTTT; CDR3: CAWSSRANQPQHF
J: TRBJ2-1; V: TRBV6-5; size: -; D: TRBD1; DNA: TGTGCCAGCAGTTACGGGGACAGGGACGATGAGCAGTTCTTC; CDR3: CASSYGDRDDEQFF
J: TRBJ2-5; V: TRBV18; size: -; D: -; DNA: TGTGCCAGCTCACCACGGAGGGAACAAGAGACCCAGTACTTC; CDR3: CASSPRREQETQYF
J: TRBJ1-4; V: TRBV19; size: -; D: -; DNA: TGTGCCAGTAGTCTCCCCCCACAGGCCGCGGTCGGAAAACTGTTTTTT; CDR3: CASSLPPQAAVGKLFF
J: TRBJ2-1; V: TRBV11-1; size: few; D: -; DNA: TGTGCCAGCAGCCCCGAGACTACTTACAATGAGCAGTTCTTC; CDR3: CASSPETTYNEQFF
J: TRBJ2-2; V: TRBV5-1; size: -; D: -; DNA: TGCGCCAGCAGCGTGGGAGGTTTCGACGCCGGGGAGCTGTTTTTT; CDR3: CASSVGGFDAGELFF
J: TRBJ1-2; V: TRBV5-6; size: -; D: TRBD1; DNA: TGTGCCAGCAGCTTGAGACAGGGGGATGGCTACACCTTC; CDR3: CASSLRQGDGYTF
J: TRBJ2-7; V: TRBV11-2; size: -; D: TRBD1; DNA: TGTGCCAGCAGCTCCCCCGGGACAGGGGACGAGCAGTACTTC; CDR3: CASSSPGTGDEQYF
J: TRBJ2-5; V: TRBV27; size: few; D: TRBD1; DNA: TGTGCCAGCAGTTTTAGTGGACAGGGAGGAGAGACCCAGTACTTC; CDR3: CASSFSGQGGETQYF
J: TRBJ1-1; V: TRBV7-2; size: -; D: TRBD1; DNA: TGTGCCGGCAGGGGGCGGGAGAACACTGAAGCTTTCTTT; CDR3: CAGRGRENTEAFF
J: TRBJ2-5; V: TRBV5-1; size: few; D: TRBD2; DNA: TGCGCCAGCAGCCCTGGACTAGCGGGGGCCCCTCGGGAGGAGACCCAGTACTTC; CDR3: CASSPGLAGAPREETQYF
J: TRBJ2-3; V: TRBV18; size: few; D: TRBD2; DNA: TGTGCCAGCTCACGTGTGGCTAGCGGTATCTCAGATACGCAGTATTTT; CDR3: CASSRVASGISDTQYF
J: TRBJ2-7; V: TRBV7-2; size: -; D: -; DNA: TGTGCCAGCAGCTTAGTCGCTGGGCAGGTCAACTCCTACGAGCAGTACTTC; CDR3: CASSLVAGQVNSYEQYF
J: TRBJ2-7; V: TRBV5-4; size: -; D: -; DNA: TGTGCCAGCAGCTTGGAACAGGGATACGAGCAGTACTTC; CDR3: CASSLEQGYEQYF
J: TRBJ1-5; V: TRBV28; size: -; D: TRBD1; DNA: TGTGCCAGCAGGATGGGACAGGGGAATCAGCCCCAGCATTTT; CDR3: CASRMGQGNQPQHF
J: TRBJ2-1; V: TRBV7-8; size: few; D: -; DNA: TGTGCCAGCAGCTTTCCGGGACTGACCAATGAGCAGTTCTTC; CDR3: CASSFPGLTNEQFF
J: TRBJ1-2; V: TRBV6-1; size: -; D: -; DNA: TGTGCCAGCAATCGTGGACTCACGGAAGGCTACACCTTC; CDR3: CASNRGLTEGYTF
J: TRBJ2-1; V: TRBV11-1; size: few; D: -; DNA: TGTGCCAGCAGCCTATGGGAGAAAAGGTACAATGAGCAGTTCTTC; CDR3: CASSLWEKRYNEQFF
J: TRBJ1-6; V: TRBV7-2; size: few; D: -; DNA: TGTGCCAGCAGTCGTGATTCACCCCTCCACTTT; CDR3: CASSRDSPLHF
J: TRBJ2-2; V: TRBV18; size: -; D: -; DNA: TGTGCCAGCTCACCTGTAATCGGGAGTCCCGGGGAGCTGTTTTTT; CDR3: CASSPVIGSPGELFF
J: TRBJ2-7; V: TRBV7-2; size: -; D: TRBD1; DNA: TGTGCCAGCAGCTTACAGGGGGAAGGCTACGAGCAGTACTTC; CDR3: CASSLQGEGYEQYF
J: TRBJ2-2; V: TRBV6-6; size: few; D: -; DNA: TGTGCCAGCAGTTACCGAGCTGACACCGGGGAGCTGTTTTTT; CDR3: CASSYRADTGELFF
J: TRBJ2-3; V: TRBV10-1; size: few; D: -; DNA: TGCGCCAGCAGTGAAGGAGCGGGCTATGGGGATACGCAGTATTTT; CDR3: CASSEGAGYGDTQYF
J: TRBJ2-3; V: TRBV4-2; size: few; D: -; DNA: TGTGCCAGCAGACTGAATGTGCTAGCTGCAGATACGCAGTATTTT; CDR3: CASRLNVLAADTQYF
J: TRBJ2-1; V: TRBV14; size: -; D: TRBD1; DNA: TGTGCCAGCAGCGAACAGGGGGCTGGGGCGCAGTTCTTC; CDR3: CASSEQGAGAQFF
J: TRBJ1-5; V: TRBV9; size: few; D: -; DNA: TGTGCCAGCAGCGACGGGAATCAGCCCCAGCATTTT; CDR3: CASSDGNQPQHF
J: TRBJ2-3; V: TRBV13; size: many; D: TRBD2; DNA: TGTGCCAGCAGCTCCCTTGGTTCACAGCGGGAGGTGGCAGATACGCAGTATTTT; CDR3: CASSSLGSQREVADTQYF
J: TRBJ1-1; V: TRBV19; size: few; D: TRBD1; DNA: TGTGCGAAAACCGAGGGACAGATGAACACTGAAGCTTTCTTT; CDR3: CAKTEGQMNTEAFF
J: TRBJ2-2; V: TRBV11-2; size: few; D: -; DNA: TGTGCCAGCAGCTTCGAGACGAACACCGGGGAGCTGTTTTTT; CDR3: CASSFETNTGELFF
J: TRBJ2-7; V: TRBV18; size: -; D: TRBD1; DNA: TGTGCCAGCTCACAAGGACAGGCGGATGAGCAGTACTTC; CDR3: CASSQGQADEQYF
J: TRBJ1-2; V: TRBV4-3; size: few; D: TRBD1; DNA: TGCGCCAGCAGCTCGGACAGGGACTATGGCTACACCTTC; CDR3: CASSSDRDYGYTF
J: TRBJ1-5; V: TRBV4-1; size: few; D: -; DNA: TGTGCCAGCAGCCAAGAGGTCGGGGGGAATCAGCCCCAGCATTTT; CDR3: CASSQEVGGNQPQHF
J: TRBJ1-2; V: TRBV5-1; size: few; D: TRBD1; DNA: TGCGCCAGCAGGGTGACCGGGACAGGGGGCTATGGCTACACCTTC; CDR3: CASRVTGTGGYGYTF
J: TRBJ2-7; V: TRBV11-2; size: few; D: -; DNA: TGTGCCAGCAGCTTAGGCGACAGAGGGGGACGGAGCGAGCAGTACTTC; CDR3: CASSLGDRGGRSEQYF
J: TRBJ1-6; V: TRBV9; size: -; D: -; DNA: TGTGCCAGCACGGAGGGAAGCTCCTATAATTCACCCCTCCACTTT; CDR3: CASTEGSSYNSPLHF
J: TRBJ2-4; V: TRBV18; size: -; D: TRBD2; DNA: TGTGCCAGCTCGGCCCGCGGGGGGGAAAACATTCAGTACTTC; CDR3: CASSARGGENIQYF
J: TRBJ2-1; V: TRBV10-1; size: -; D: TRBD2; DNA: TGCGCCAGCAGCACTACTAGCGGAGCGAGGGGTGATGAGCAGTTCTTC; CDR3: CASSTTSGARGDEQFF
J: TRBJ1-1; V: TRBV9; size: few; D: -; DNA: TGTGCCAGCAGCGTAGATCCCGTAAGGGAGGGCACTGAAGCTTTCTTT; CDR3: CASSVDPVREGTEAFF
J: TRBJ1-6; V: TRBV18; size: -; D: -; DNA: TGTGCCAGCTCACTGGACAGCTATTCACCCCTCCACTTT; CDR3: CASSLDSYSPLHF
J: TRBJ2-2; V: TRBV27; size: -; D: -; DNA: TGTGCCAGCAGTTTATGGACTGGAAACACCGGGGAGCTGTTTTTT; CDR3: CASSLWTGNTGELFF
J: TRBJ1-2; V: TRBV5-4; size: -; D: TRBD1; DNA: TGTGCCAGCAGGAAACAGGGGATCTATGGCTACACCTTC; CDR3: CASRKQGIYGYTF
J: TRBJ1-6; V: TRBV4-3; size: many; D: TRBD1; DNA: TGCGCCAGCAGCCAAATGGGGGACAGGACTAATTCACCCCTCCACTTT; CDR3: CASSQMGDRTNSPLHF
J: TRBJ2-2; V: TRBV4-3; size: few; D: TRBD2; DNA: TGCGCCAGCAGCCTATCAACTAGCGGGCGAGGAGCCACCGGGGAGCTGTTTTTT; CDR3: CASSLSTSGRGATGELFF
J: TRBJ2-7; V: TRBV6-5; size: -; D: TRBD2; DNA: TGTGCCAGCAGTTACTTTACGACTAGCGGGGGATCCCGGCAGTACTTC; CDR3: CASSYFTTSGGSRQYF
J: TRBJ2-2; V: TRBV7-9; size: -; D: -; DNA: TGTGCCAGCAGCTTACCCCTGAACACCGGGGAGCTGTTTTTT; CDR3: CASSLPLNTGELFF
J: TRBJ2-7; V: TRBV5-1; size: -; D: -; DNA: TGCGCCAGCAGCACCGGTCCATCCGGGAGCCCCTACGAGCAGTACTTC; CDR3: CASSTGPSGSPYEQYF
J: TRBJ2-3; V: TRBV11-3; size: -; D: -; DNA: TGTGCCAGCAGCTTAGCCCGAGATACGCAGTATTTT; CDR3: CASSLARDTQYF
J: TRBJ1-1; V: TRBV6-6; size: -; D: -; DNA: TGTGCCAGCAGCCCACCGGGGGGAACTTGGAACACTGAAGCTTTCTTT; CDR3: CASSPPGGTWNTEAFF
J: TRBJ1-1; V: TRBV6-6; size: -; D: -; DNA: TGTGCCAGCAGTTATCATGACAGCGTGAACACTGAAGCTTTCTTT; CDR3: CASSYHDSVNTEAFF
J: TRBJ2-1; V: TRBV30; size: -; D: -; DNA: TGTGCCTGGAGGTCAGGCCCCCATGAGCAGTTCTTC; CDR3: CAWRSGPHEQFF
J: TRBJ2-6; V: TRBV5-1; size: -; D: -; DNA: TGCGCCAGCAGCTTGGGTATCAGCTCTGGGGCCAACGTCCTGACTTTC; CDR3: CASSLGISSGANVLTF
J: TRBJ2-7; V: TRBV9; size: few; D: TRBD1; DNA: TGTGCCAGCAGCTTCGGACAGGGGAACGAGCAGTACTTC; CDR3: CASSFGQGNEQYF